A selection of T cell receptor beta chains follows, all from one sample in a study of shared clonotypes between healthy human individuals. Sequencing used immunoSEQ multiplex PCR; TCRdb keeps in-frame clones, though not all of them. The repertoire has 400,000 to 500,000 clones, around 80% of them found once; the top ten carry 9.5% to 15%. Sequencing was performed on PBMCs. These receptors were taken from a middle-aged woman in good health. Some clones in this sample may be carry-over from other donors' samples. The CDR3 runs from the conserved cysteine through the conserved F or W. A D gene is named only where the DNA matches it firmly. Some rows mark clone size as missing; the rest say once, few, many or name a class of expanded clone.

>TRBV19|TRBJ2-5|.|TRBD1
TGTGCCAGTAGTGCAGTCGGGACAGGGGGAGAGACCCAGTACTTC
CASSAVGTGGETQYF
>TRBV20-1|TRBJ2-5|.|.
TGCAGTGCTAGCGGAGAAGAGACCCAGTACTTC
CSASGEETQYF
>TRBV28|TRBJ1-2|.|.
TGTGCCAGCAGGACAGTTGGGGGCTACACCTTC
CASRTVGGYTF
>TRBV27|TRBJ2-6|.|.
TGTGCCAGCAGGGACCTCGAGGGGGCCAACGTCCTGACTTTC
CASRDLEGANVLTF
>TRBV10-1|TRBJ2-1|.|TRBD2
TGCGCCAGCAGTGCCCCCGGAGTAGCGGGAGATGAGCAGTTCTTC
CASSAPGVAGDEQFF
>TRBV10-3|TRBJ2-1|.|TRBD2
TGTGCCATCAGTGATGGGACTAGCCAGTTCTTC
CAISDGTSQFF
>TRBV14|TRBJ2-7|many|TRBD1
TGTGCCAGCAGCCAAGGGGCCCCCTATGACAGGGGGAGCTCCTACGAGCAGTACTTC
CASSQGAPYDRGSSYEQYF
>TRBV5-6|TRBJ2-5|.|.
TGTGCCAGCAGCCCGACCCAAGGCGGAGAGACCCAGTACTTC
CASSPTQGGETQYF
>TRBV7-1|TRBJ1-2|.|TRBD1
TGTGCCAGCAGCCAAGTCTTGGGACAGGGATTCGGCTACACCTTC
CASSQVLGQGFGYTF
>TRBV7-2|TRBJ2-4|.|.
TGTGCCAGCAGCTTAGGTGGGGGTGGAGGCAAAAACATTCAGTACTTC
CASSLGGGGGKNIQYF
>TRBV5-1|TRBJ1-1|few|.
TGCGCCAGCAGCTTGTTCACAGGGACTGAAGCTTTCTTT
CASSLFTGTEAFF
>TRBV4-2|TRBJ1-4|.|TRBD1
TGTGCCAGCAGCCAAGGGGGGACAGGGGATGAAAAACTGTTTTTT
CASSQGGTGDEKLFF
>TRBV7-8|TRBJ2-5|.|.
TGTGCCAGCAGCGCATGGCGGGTGGGCAAAGAGACCCAGTACTTC
CASSAWRVGKETQYF
>TRBV5-4|TRBJ2-1|.|.
TGTGCCAGCAGCTTGGGCGGACAGCGTAGTCACCAGTTCTTC
CASSLGGQRSHQFF
>TRBV9|TRBJ2-1|.|.
TGTGCCAGCAGCGAAAGGGACGTGTACAATGAGCAGTTCTTC
CASSERDVYNEQFF
>TRBV15|TRBJ2-1|once|TRBD2
TGTGCCACCAGCAGGGACCAATTAAGAGCGGGGGATCAGTTCTTC
CATSRDQLRAGDQFF
>TRBV7-9|TRBJ1-1|.|.
TGTGCCAGCAGCTTAGGGGGCGCGTCGGACACTGAAGCTTTCTTT
CASSLGGASDTEAFF
>TRBV5-8|TRBJ2-1|.|TRBD1
TGTGCCAGCAGCCCGGGACAGGGACTAATCTACAATGAGCAGTTCTTC
CASSPGQGLIYNEQFF
>TRBV4-1|TRBJ2-5|.|TRBD1
TGCGCCAGCAGCCACCCGACAGGGGGCGGTGAGACCCAGTACTTC
CASSHPTGGGETQYF
>TRBV10-3|TRBJ2-2|.|TRBD2
TGTGCCAGTACCGGGACTAGCGGGAGGATGGGGGAGCTGTTTTTT
CASTGTSGRMGELFF
>TRBV11-2|TRBJ1-1|.|.
TGTGCCAGCAGCTTAGTCAGGGGTAGTCCGAAAGCTTTCTTT
CASSLVRGSPKAFF
>TRBV7-9|TRBJ2-5|many|TRBD1
TGTGCCAGCAGCTCCAGGGGGCCCGAGACCCAGTACTTC
CASSSRGPETQYF
>TRBV27|TRBJ2-5|.|.
TGTGCCAGCAGTATCCCGGGTGCGGCAGAGACCCAGTACTTC
CASSIPGAAETQYF
>TRBV5-1|TRBJ2-7|.|.
TGCGCCAGCAGCTTGGGAAGGTTTTTGTCCTACGAGCAGTACTTC
CASSLGRFLSYEQYF
>TRBV11-2|TRBJ1-1|many|TRBD1
TGTGCCAGCAGCCCGTGGGGAGGGGGCGGTGAAGCTTTCTTT
CASSPWGGGGEAFF
>TRBV5-1|TRBJ2-1|.|.
TGCGCCAGCAGCTTGGGGGGTGGCCTGACGTACAATGAGCAGTTCTTC
CASSLGGGLTYNEQFF
>TRBV6-1|TRBJ2-7|once|.
TGTGCCAGCAGTGACAGTAGTCGGGTGAAGGGCGAGCAGTACTTC
CASSDSSRVKGEQYF
>TRBV2|TRBJ1-3|.|.
TGTGCCAGCGTAGGGGGGCCCGGAAACACCATATATTTT
CASVGGPGNTIYF
>TRBV27|TRBJ1-1|.|.
TGTGCCAGCCGTTATTTCGGGGGAAGGTCCGAAGCTTTCTTT
CASRYFGGRSEAFF
>TRBV29-1|TRBJ2-1|.|.
TGCAGCGTTGCGAGCTACAATGAGCAGTTCTTC
CSVASYNEQFF
>TRBV14|TRBJ2-5|.|.
TGTGCCAGCAGCCTTCAAGGGGGAGGGGCGGAGACCCAGTACTTC
CASSLQGGGAETQYF
>TRBV25-1|TRBJ2-3|few|.
TGTGCCAGCAGTGCCGCTGGGGCTAGCACAGATACGCAGTATTTT
CASSAAGASTDTQYF
>TRBV27|TRBJ2-3|.|TRBD2
TGTGCCAGCAGTTTGACGGGACTAAACACAGATACGCAGTATTTT
CASSLTGLNTDTQYF
>TRBV6-4|TRBJ2-6|many|TRBD2
TGTGCCAGCGCAGCGGGAGCTGCTGGGGCCAACGTCCTGACTTTC
CASAAGAAGANVLTF
>TRBV7-9|TRBJ1-1|many|.
TGTGCCAGCAGCTTCTTAACGGGGGCTCTGAACACTGAAGCTTTCTTT
CASSFLTGALNTEAFF